This T cell receptor (beta chain) was found in a study of cytomegalovirus exposure and HLA in healthy donors. Study-wide background: A preliminary data release comprised roughly 85 million unique TCRs obtained from HLA-typed donors.

13 Jbeta primers and 60 Vbeta primers were used for the PCR. TCRdb keeps only in-frame clones here, not all; method: immunoSEQ multiplex PCR. The sample has approximately 200,000 clones, about 83% seen once. V was cut by 3 bases and J by 5 bases, with 19 bases left in between. Germline lookup yields CDR1 KGHSH and CDR2 LQKENI. The CDR3 runs to 16 residues. The rearrangement links TRBV18 to TRBJ2-5; weak D call: TRBD1 (8 bases). The sequenced sample consisted of PBMCs. This TCR came from a woman in her twenties or thirties in good health and CMV-seropositive. The CDR3 is CASSPGLTGGIETQYF. The CDR3 DNA follows: TGTGCCAGCTCACCGGGACTAACAGGGGGAATTGAGACCCAGTACTTC.